This T cell receptor beta chain was identified in a study of shared clonotypes between healthy human individuals. CD8 cells classed as naive were CD45RO-negative and positively selected for CCR7, excluding terminally differentiated effector memory CD45RA+ cells. Data came from immunoSEQ multiplex PCR; TCRdb stores just in-frame clones and leaves some out. The data contain around 2,000,000 clones, about 92% of them singletons. In this sample, this clone turned up once. The CDR3 is made up of 13 amino acids. CDR1 is ENHRY and CDR2 is SYGVKD in the germline V gene. With 9 bases clipped from V and 1 base from J, the junction kept 3 bases outside the gene matches.

This TCR was sampled from a man younger than 30 in good health. Some clones in this sample may be carry-over from other donors' samples. Material: naive CD8+ T cells from PBMCs. The gene calls are TRBV10-3 and TRBJ1-1; the match to TRBD1 covers 9 bases. The CDR3 bases are TGTGCCATGCGGACAGGGGCGAACACTGAAGCTTTCTTT. Residues: CAMRTGANTEAFF.